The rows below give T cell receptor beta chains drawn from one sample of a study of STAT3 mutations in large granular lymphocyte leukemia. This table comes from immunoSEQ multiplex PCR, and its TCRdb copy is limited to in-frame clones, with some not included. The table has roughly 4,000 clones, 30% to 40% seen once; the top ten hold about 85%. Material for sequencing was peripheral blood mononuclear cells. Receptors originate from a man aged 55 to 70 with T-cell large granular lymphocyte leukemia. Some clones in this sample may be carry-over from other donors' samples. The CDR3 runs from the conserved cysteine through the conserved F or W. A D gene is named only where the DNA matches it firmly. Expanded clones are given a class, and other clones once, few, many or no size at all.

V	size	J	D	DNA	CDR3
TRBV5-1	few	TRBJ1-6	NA	TGCGCCAGCAGCTTGGGATCCGGGGTCACCCTCCACTTT	CASSLGSGVTLHF
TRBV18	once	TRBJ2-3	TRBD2	TGTGCCAGCTCACCAGTGACTAGCGGGGGGGCAGGTACGCAGTATTTT	CASSPVTSGGAGTQYF
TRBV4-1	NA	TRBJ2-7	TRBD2	TGCGCCAGCAGCCAGCCCCAGACTAGCTTCAATCCCTACGAGCAGTACTTC	CASSQPQTSFNPYEQYF
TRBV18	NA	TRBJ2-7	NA	TGTGCCAGCTCACGCGACAGCCAAGCCTACGAGCAGTACTTC	CASSRDSQAYEQYF
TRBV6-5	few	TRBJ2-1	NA	TGTGCCAGCAGGACGGTGCGGGATTACAATGAGCAGTTCTTC	CASRTVRDYNEQFF
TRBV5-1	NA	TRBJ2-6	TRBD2	TGCGCCAGCAGCCCGGGGGGAGGTTCCTGGGGGGCCAACGTCCTGACTTTC	CASSPGGGSWGANVLTF
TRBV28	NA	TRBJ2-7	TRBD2	TGTGCCAGCAGCCAGACTAGCGGGGGGTACTCCTACGAGCAGTACTTC	CASSQTSGGYSYEQYF
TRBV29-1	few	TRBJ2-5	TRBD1	TGCAGCGTCGTACAGGGGGCTGAGACCCAGTACTTC	CSVVQGAETQYF
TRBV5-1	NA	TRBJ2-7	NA	TGCGCCAGCAGCCCCGGGACCGGCCTTGTTAGGTACGAGCAGTACTTC	CASSPGTGLVRYEQYF
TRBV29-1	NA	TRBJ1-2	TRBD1	TGCAGCGTGGGACAGGCTAACTATGGCTACACCTTC	CSVGQANYGYTF
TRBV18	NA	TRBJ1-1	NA	TGTGCCAGCTCACCCGGGCAGGGTACTGAAGCTTTCTTT	CASSPGQGTEAFF
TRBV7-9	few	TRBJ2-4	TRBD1	TGTGCCAGCAGCTTTGGGCCAGGGGGCAAGTACTTC	CASSFGPGGKYF
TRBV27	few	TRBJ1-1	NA	TGTGCCAGCAGTTGGGGGGGCGGGTACACTGAAGCTTTCTTT	CASSWGGGYTEAFF
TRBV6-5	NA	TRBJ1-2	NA	TGTGCCGCTAAGCCGGGGCCCCCCTATGGCTACACCTTC	CAAKPGPPYGYTF
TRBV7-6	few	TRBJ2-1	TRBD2	TGTGCCAGCGGATCGGGACTACCATACAATGAGCAGTTCTTC	CASGSGLPYNEQFF
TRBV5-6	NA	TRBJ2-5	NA	TGTGCCAGCAGCTTCCCAGGACAAGAGACCCAGTACTTC	CASSFPGQETQYF
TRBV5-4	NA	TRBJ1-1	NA	TGTGCCAGCAGCGGAATGGGTGAAGCTTTCTTT	CASSGMGEAFF
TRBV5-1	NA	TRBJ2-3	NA	TGCGCCAGCAGCTTTGACGGATTCACAGATACGCAGTATTTT	CASSFDGFTDTQYF
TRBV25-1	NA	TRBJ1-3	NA	TGTGCCAGCAGCCACACATCCTCTGGAAACACCATATATTTT	CASSHTSSGNTIYF
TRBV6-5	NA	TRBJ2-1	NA	TGTGCCAGCAGTTATTCGTCTGATGAGCAGTTCTTC	CASSYSSDEQFF
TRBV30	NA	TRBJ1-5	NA	TGTGCCTGGAGTTTTAGGGCCCCCGGGCAGCCCCAGCATTTT	CAWSFRAPGQPQHF
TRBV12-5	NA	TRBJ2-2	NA	TGTGCTAGTGCCCCGCACGAGTACGGGGAGCTGTTTTTT	CASAPHEYGELFF
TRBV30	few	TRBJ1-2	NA	TGTGCCTGGAGTGTCCCTATTAACTATGGCTACACCTTC	CAWSVPINYGYTF
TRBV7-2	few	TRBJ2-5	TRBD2	TGTGCCAGCAGCTTAGAGCGAGGGACTAGGTACTTC	CASSLERGTRYF
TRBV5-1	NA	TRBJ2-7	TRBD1	TGCGCCGGAGGGACAGGGGGCTACGAGCAGTACTTC	CAGGTGGYEQYF
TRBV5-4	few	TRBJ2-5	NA	TGTGCCAGCAGCCCGGACTGGGAGACCCAGTACTTC	CASSPDWETQYF
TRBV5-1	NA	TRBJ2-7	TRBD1	TGCGCCAGCAGCTCCCGGACAGGGGGCGCCGAGCAGTACTTC	CASSSRTGGAEQYF
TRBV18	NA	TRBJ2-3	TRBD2	TGTGCCAGCTCACCAGGCGGGGGTTCCACAGATACGCAGTATTTT	CASSPGGGSTDTQYF
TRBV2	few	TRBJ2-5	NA	TGTGCCAGCAGACGAGCGGCCCAGTACTTC	CASRRAAQYF
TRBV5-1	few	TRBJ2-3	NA	TGCGCCAGCAGCATCGCAGGAGATACGCAGTATTTT	CASSIAGDTQYF
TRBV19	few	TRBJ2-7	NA	TGTGCCAGTAGTTCTACAGCTTACGAGCAGTACTTC	CASSSTAYEQYF
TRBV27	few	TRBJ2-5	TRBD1	TGTGCCAGCAGTTTTCAACAGGGGGCTAGGGTGACCCAGTACTTC	CASSFQQGARVTQYF
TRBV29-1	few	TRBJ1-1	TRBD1	TGCAGCCCTGCCCGGGACAGGGGAGAAGCTTTCTTT	CSPARDRGEAFF
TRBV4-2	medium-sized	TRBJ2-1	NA	TGTGCCAGCGGAGAGGGCAATGAGCAGTTCTTC	CASGEGNEQFF
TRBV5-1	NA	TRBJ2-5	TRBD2	TGCGCCAGCAGCTTCGGCGCGGGACTAGCGGGGCGGGAGACCCAGTACTTC	CASSFGAGLAGRETQYF
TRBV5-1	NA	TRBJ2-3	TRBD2	TGCGCCAGCAGCTTTAGCGGGGGCCCCACAGATACGCAGTATTTT	CASSFSGGPTDTQYF
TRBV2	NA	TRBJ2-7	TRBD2	TGTGTCAGCAGTGGACTAGCGGGATTCTACGAGCAGTACTTC	CVSSGLAGFYEQYF
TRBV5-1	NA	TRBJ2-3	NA	TGCGCCAGCAGCTTGTTTGGGTACAGCACAGATACGCAGTATTTT	CASSLFGYSTDTQYF
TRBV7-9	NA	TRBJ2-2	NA	TGTGCCAGCAGCGCCTTGCAGGGATGGGACACCGGGGAGCTGTTTTTT	CASSALQGWDTGELFF
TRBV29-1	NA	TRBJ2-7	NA	TGCAGCGTTGTCAGCCAGGTGGGCGAGCAGTACTTC	CSVVSQVGEQYF
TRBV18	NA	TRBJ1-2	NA	TGTGCCAGCTCACCCCCAGGGTCCTCTGGCTACACCTTC	CASSPPGSSGYTF
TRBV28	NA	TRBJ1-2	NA	TGTGCCAGCACCGGGGTAGGCTACCACTATGGCTACACCTTC	CASTGVGYHYGYTF
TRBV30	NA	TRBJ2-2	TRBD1	TGTGCCTATGGGGACAGGGGGATTAGGGAGCTGTTTTTT	CAYGDRGIRELFF
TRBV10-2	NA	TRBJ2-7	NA	TGCGCCAGCAGTGTTTCCATTACCTACGAGCAGTACTTC	CASSVSITYEQYF
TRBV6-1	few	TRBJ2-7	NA	TGTGCCAGCAGACACCTAGACAGGTCCTACGAGCAGTACTTC	CASRHLDRSYEQYF
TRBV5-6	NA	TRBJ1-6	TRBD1	TGTGCCAGCAGCCAGCGTCCGGGACAGTCACCCCTCCACTTT	CASSQRPGQSPLHF
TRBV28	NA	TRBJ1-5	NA	TGTGCCAGCAGTTTAGCCGGGTTATCTCAGCCCCAGCATTTT	CASSLAGLSQPQHF